The TCR beta chain under discussion was sequenced for a study of blood T cell repertoires in COVID-19. About the research overall: The United States, Italy and Spain provided the acute and convalescent COVID-19 samples.

This clone is a singleton in its sample. J was trimmed by 2 bases and V by 1 base; bases with no gene match: 10. This CDR3 is built from 17 residues. Per the germline V gene, CDR1 is MGHRA and CDR2 is YSYEKL. Sequencing used immunoSEQ multiplex PCR; TCRdb keeps in-frame clones, though not all of them. The data hold a few hundred thousand clones, with around 89% observed a single time. Individuals drawn from around 24 US areas were roughly 18 to 95 years old. Self-reported history from a screening survey and questionnaire set each donor's cohort. A COVID-19 case was met by exposed participants within 2 weeks before study entry.

Specimen: PBMCs or T cells enriched from blood (not recorded which). The clonotype originates from a man younger than 45 who had been exposed to COVID-19. V and J are TRBV4-1 and TRBJ2-7; 8 positions agree with TRBD1. CDR3 sequence (DNA): TGCGCCAGCAGCCAAGCCCTCCAGGGGGCTGCCCCCTACGAGCAGTACTTC. Its translation is CASSQALQGAAPYEQYF.